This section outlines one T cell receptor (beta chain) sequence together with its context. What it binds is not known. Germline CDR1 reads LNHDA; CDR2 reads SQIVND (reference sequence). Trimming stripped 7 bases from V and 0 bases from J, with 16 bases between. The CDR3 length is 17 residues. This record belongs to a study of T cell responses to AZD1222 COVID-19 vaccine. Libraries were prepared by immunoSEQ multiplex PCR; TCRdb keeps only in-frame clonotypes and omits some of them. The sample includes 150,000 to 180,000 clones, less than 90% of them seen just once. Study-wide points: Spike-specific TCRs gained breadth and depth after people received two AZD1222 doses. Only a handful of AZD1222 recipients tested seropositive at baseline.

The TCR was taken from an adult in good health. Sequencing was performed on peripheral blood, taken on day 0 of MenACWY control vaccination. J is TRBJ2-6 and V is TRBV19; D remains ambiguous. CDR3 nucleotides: TGTGCCAGTACCATCGACTTGCATTCCTCTGGGGCCAACGTCCTGACTTTC. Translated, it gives CASTIDLHSSGANVLTF.